Presented here are 13 T cell receptor beta chains from one specimen sequenced in a study of monozygotic twins with inflammatory bowel disease. TCRdb derives one entry per CDR3 protein from the 5' RACE reads, leaving out DNA. The table for this sample gives 140,000 to 150,000 distinct CDR3 sequences. Material: blood. The source of these receptors is a human donor with ulcerative colitis or Crohn's disease, or a healthy co-twin of an affected twin (not recorded which).

The genes are TRBV7-2 and TRBJ1-2; the D call from TCRdb, TRBD1, cannot be confirmed without DNA. Germline CDR1 reads SGHTA; CDR2 reads FQGNSA. The CDR3 runs 16 residues. The CDR3 spells CASSRDRGQQSYGYTF.

The chain links TRBV7-9 to TRBJ1-2. The CDR3 is 14 residues long. In germline, CDR1 is SEHNR, CDR2 FQNEAQ (reference sequence). The CDR3 loop is CASSLGGNWRGYTF.

The chain combines TRBV28 with TRBJ2-7; checking the TCRdb D call of TRBD2 is not possible without DNA. Germline loops: CDR1 MDHEN, CDR2 SYDVKM. CDR3 length: 15 residues. Here the CDR3 reads CASSPRHSGNYEQYF.

The CDR3 sequence: CATSDGGISGTSGSLEQFF. This chain uses TRBV24-1 with TRBJ2-1; TCRdb picks TRBD2, but there is no DNA to check that call. The CDR3 consists of 19 residues. CDR1 is KGHDR, CDR2 SFDVKD, per germline.

V is TRBV6-2 or TRBV6-3 and J is TRBJ2-2; without DNA, the TCRdb call of TRBD2 cannot be checked. This CDR3 is built from 19 residues. The germline CDR1 and CDR2 sequences are MNHEY and SVGEGT. The CDR3 reads CASSYEEAGGPWNSGELFF.

The chain has TRBV5-1 and TRBJ1-6; the TCRdb D gene call, TRBD1, has no DNA to confirm it. CDR1 is SGHRS and CDR2 is YFSETQ in the germline V gene. The length of the CDR3 is 14 residues. CDR3 sequence reads: CASSFGHQNSPLHF.

V and J are TRBV5-4 and TRBJ1-2; without DNA, the TCRdb call of TRBD1 cannot be checked. The CDR3 length is 15 residues. From germline, CDR1 is SGHNT and CDR2 YYREEE (reference sequence). The CDR3: CASSQPGQGNYGYTF.

The chain uses TRBV27 and TRBJ1-1; the D gene TCRdb calls, TRBD1, cannot be checked with no DNA. The CDR3 loop spans 14 amino acids. The germline V gene has CDR1 MNHEY and CDR2 SMNVEV (reference sequence). CDR3 sequence reads: CASSIQGADTEAFF.

The chain joins TRBV24-1 to TRBJ2-7; checking the TCRdb D call of TRBD1 is not possible without DNA. The CDR3 runs 15 residues. The V gene's germline CDR1 is KGHDR and CDR2 SFDVKD. The CDR3 sequence: CATSALRDNSYEQYF.

The chain links TRBV4-2 to TRBJ2-7; TCRdb's D call, TRBD2, is unchecked because there is no DNA. The CDR3 is 14 amino acids. The germline V gene has CDR1 LGHNA and CDR2 YNFKEQ. The CDR3 protein is CASSLREGLYEQYF.

The chain links TRBV6-5 to TRBJ2-7; the D call from TCRdb, TRBD1, cannot be confirmed without DNA. Germline CDR1 MNHEY, CDR2 SVGAGI. The CDR3 consists of 14 residues. The chain's CDR3 is CASSYRDTSYEQYF.

The J gene is TRBJ1-5, the V gene TRBV12-3 or TRBV12-4; the D call of TRBD1 rests on TCRdb alone, since no DNA is present to check it. The CDR3 spans 14 residues. CDR3 sequence: CASSPGHSNQPQHF.

The rearrangement joins TRBV20-1 to TRBJ1-2; TCRdb selects TRBD1, and the lack of DNA leaves this call unchecked. This CDR3 has 14 residues. The V gene's germline CDR1 is DFQATT and CDR2 SNEGSKA (reference sequence). This chain's CDR3 is CSASRDQAVYGYTF.